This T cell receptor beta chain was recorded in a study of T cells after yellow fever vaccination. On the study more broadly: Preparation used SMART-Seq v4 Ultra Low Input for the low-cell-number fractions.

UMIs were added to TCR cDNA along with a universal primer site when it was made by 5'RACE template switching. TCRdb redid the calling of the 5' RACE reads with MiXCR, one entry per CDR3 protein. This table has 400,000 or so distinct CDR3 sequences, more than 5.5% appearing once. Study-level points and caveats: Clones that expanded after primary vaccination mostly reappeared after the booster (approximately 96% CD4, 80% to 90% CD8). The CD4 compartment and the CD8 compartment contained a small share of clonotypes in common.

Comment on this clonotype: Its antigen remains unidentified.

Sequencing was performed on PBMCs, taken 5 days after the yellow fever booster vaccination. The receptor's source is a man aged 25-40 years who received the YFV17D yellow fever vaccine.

The DNA for the CDR3 is TGTGCCAGCAGTTTGGGGGGTCAGGGGATCGAGCAGTACTTC. Translation gives CASSLGGQGIEQYF. The chain combines TRBV28 with TRBJ2-7, with D perhaps assigned TRBD1 or TRBD2 (6 bases each). Trimming removed 3 bases at V and 6 bases at J, with 15 bases between. Germline-derived CDR1 and CDR2 are MDHEN and SYDVKM. This CDR3 is built from 14 residues.